This passage covers 8 T cell receptor beta chains from one sample sequenced in a study of T cells in Graves' hyperthyroidism and ophthalmopathy (dated by TCRdb to between 2018 and 2021). Receptors were amplified or captured by multiplex PCR. Instrument on record: Illumina HiSeq 2000. The TCR beta CDR3 regions were amplified from RNA transcripts. The TCR CDR3 was subjected to a first round of RT-PCR using the HTBI primer set and the Qiagen OneStep RT-PCR kit. The raw public data were reprocessed by TCRdb itself: fastp quality trimming at Q25, MiXCR clonotype calling, in-frame beta chains only. Rows are unified per CDR3 protein, each entry keeping the most common DNA and genes. Counted in this sample were hundreds of thousands of distinct CDR3 sequences; 25% of them appeared once. The biggest ten clones account for roughly 80% of the sample. Sequences were obtained from blood. All receptors derive from a man aged 50-59 years with Graves' hyperthyroidism.

This clonotype has a single count. The chain has TRBV20-1 and TRBJ2-3; TRBD2 matches 10 bases. The CDR3 consists of 15 residues. J lost 4 bases, V lost 3 bases, and 7 bases had no gene match. CDR1 and CDR2 (germline): DFQATT, SNEGSKA (reference sequence). The CDR3 sequence: CSARRLAGEPDTQYF. In DNA, the CDR3 is TGCAGTGCTAGGCGGCTAGCGGGGGAACCAGATACGCAGTATTTT.

This clonotype was counted many times. The chain links TRBV11-3 to TRBJ2-1; tentatively, D is TRBD1 (6 bases). V lost 5 bases to trimming and J lost 7 bases, with 21 bases between them. The V gene's germline CDR1 is SGHNT and CDR2 YENEEA. The CDR3 has 16 residues. Here the CDR3 reads CASSPQGQGVGNEQFF. In DNA, the CDR3 is TGTGCCAGCAGCCCTCAGGGGCAGGGTGTGGGGAATGAGCAGTTCTTC.

This clonotype was counted ten times or more. The chain has TRBV7-9 and TRBJ2-3; no reliable D call. The CDR3 totals 16 residues. Germline CDR1 SEHNR, CDR2 FQNEAQ (reference sequence). Between the trimmed V and J ends, which lost 3 bases and 0 bases, there was a span of 13 bases. CDR3 DNA: TGTGCCAGCAGCTTGCTCCACACCTCTAGCACAGATACGCAGTATTTT. It is translated as CASSLLHTSSTDTQYF.

The chain carries TRBV2 and TRBJ1-1, with 7 positions matching TRBD1. Looked up from germline, CDR1 is SNHLY and CDR2 is FYNNEI. The V segment lost 7 bases and the J segment 0 bases; nucleotides outside the gene matches: 8. The CDR3 consists of 15 residues. This chain's CDR3 is CASIMQGDLNTEAFF. CDR3 sequence (DNA): TGTGCCAGCATTATGCAGGGGGATCTGAACACTGAAGCTTTCTTT.

V and J are TRBV20-1 and TRBJ2-1; 9 bases match TRBD1. The CDR3 runs 14 residues. J was trimmed by 10 bases and V by 3 bases; bases with no gene match: 10. Germline CDR1 and CDR2: DFQATT and SNEGSKA (reference sequence). The DNA of the CDR3 is TGCAGTGCTAGCGACAGGGGGACCTTCCGGGAGCAGTTCTTC. Its translation: CSASDRGTFREQFF.

This clonotype was found a few times. V is TRBV29-1 and J is TRBJ2-1; 9 nucleotides align to TRBD1. Trimming took 2 bases from V and 2 from J; bases not matched to a gene: 7. Germline V gene data show CDR1 as SQVTM and CDR2 as ANQGSEA. This CDR3 region has 16 residues. DNA for the CDR3: TGCAGCGTTGAATATAGGGACAGGGCTACCTACAATGAGCAGTTCTTC. It specifies CSVEYRDRATYNEQFF.

V is TRBV12-3 or TRBV12-4 and J is TRBJ1-6; D ambiguous. The CDR3 has 12 amino acids. Trimming pared 4 bases from V and 5 bases from J, leaving 3 bases between. CDR3 bases: TGTGCCAGCAGTTGGGATAATTCACCCCTCCACTTT. Its translation is CASSWDNSPLHF.

The gene calls are TRBV29-1 and TRBJ1-1; D is ambiguous. CDR1 and CDR2 (germline): SQVTM, ANQGSEA. Deletions cut 4 bases from V and 0 bases from J, with 9 bases between. The CDR3 totals 13 residues. The CDR3 DNA reads as TGCAGCGTTGTGGAACAGATGAACACTGAAGCTTTCTTT. Translation gives CSVVEQMNTEAFF.